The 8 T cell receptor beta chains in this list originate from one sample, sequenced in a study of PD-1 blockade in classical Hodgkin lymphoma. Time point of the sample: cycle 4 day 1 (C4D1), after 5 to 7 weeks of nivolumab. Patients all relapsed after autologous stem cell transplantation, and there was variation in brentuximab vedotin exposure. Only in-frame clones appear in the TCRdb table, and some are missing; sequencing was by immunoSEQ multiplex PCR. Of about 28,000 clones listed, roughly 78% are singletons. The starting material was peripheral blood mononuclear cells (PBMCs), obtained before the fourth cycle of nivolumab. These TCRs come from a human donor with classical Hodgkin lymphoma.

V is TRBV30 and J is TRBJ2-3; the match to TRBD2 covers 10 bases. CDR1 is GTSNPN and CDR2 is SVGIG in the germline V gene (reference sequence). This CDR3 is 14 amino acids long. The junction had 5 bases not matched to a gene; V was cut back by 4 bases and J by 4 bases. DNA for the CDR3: TGTGCCTGGACTAGCGGGGGCGGCGCAGATACGCAGTATTTT. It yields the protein CAWTSGGGADTQYF. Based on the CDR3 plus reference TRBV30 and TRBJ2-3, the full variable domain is SQTIHQWPATLVQPVGSPLSLECTVEGTSNPNLYWYRQAAGRGLQLLFYSVGIGQISSEVPQNLSASRPQDRQFILSSKKLLLSDSGFYLCAWTSGGGADTQYFGPGTRLTVL.

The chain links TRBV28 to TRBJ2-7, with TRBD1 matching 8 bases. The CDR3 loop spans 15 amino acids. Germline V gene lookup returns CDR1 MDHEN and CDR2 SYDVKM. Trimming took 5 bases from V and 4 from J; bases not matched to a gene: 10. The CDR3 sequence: CASSPPPTGAYEQYF. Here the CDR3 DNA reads TGTGCCAGCAGTCCCCCCCCGACAGGGGCTTACGAGCAGTACTTC.

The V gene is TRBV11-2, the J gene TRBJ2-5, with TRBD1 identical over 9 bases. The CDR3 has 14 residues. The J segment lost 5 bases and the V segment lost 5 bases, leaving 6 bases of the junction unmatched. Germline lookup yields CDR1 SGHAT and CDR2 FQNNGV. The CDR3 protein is CASSLGQGGETQYF. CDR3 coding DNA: TGTGCCAGCAGCCTGGGACAGGGAGGCGAGACCCAGTACTTC.

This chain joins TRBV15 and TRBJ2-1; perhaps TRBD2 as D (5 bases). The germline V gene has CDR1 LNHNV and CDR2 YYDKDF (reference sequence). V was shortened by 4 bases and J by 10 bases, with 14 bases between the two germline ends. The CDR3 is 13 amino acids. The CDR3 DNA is TGTGCCACCAGCATAAATTTTAGCGAGGAGCAGTTCTTC. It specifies CATSINFSEEQFF.

CDR3 coding DNA: TGTGCCAGCAGTGTCTCCGGACAGGGACAGCGGCAGTACTTC. This gives the protein CASSVSGQGQRQYF. The chain couples TRBV6-1 to TRBJ2-7, with TRBD1 matching over 8 bases. Trimming at V came to 4 bases and at J to 9 bases, leaving 11 bases not matched to a gene. The CDR3 is made up of 14 amino acids. Germline V CDR1 and CDR2: MNHNS, SASEGT.

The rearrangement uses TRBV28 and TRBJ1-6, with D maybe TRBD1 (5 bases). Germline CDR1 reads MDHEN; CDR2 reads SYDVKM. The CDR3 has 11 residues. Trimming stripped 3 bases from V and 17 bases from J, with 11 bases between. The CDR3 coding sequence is TGTGCCAGCAGTTTTCGCGACAGATTCCACTTT. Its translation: CASSFRDRFHF.

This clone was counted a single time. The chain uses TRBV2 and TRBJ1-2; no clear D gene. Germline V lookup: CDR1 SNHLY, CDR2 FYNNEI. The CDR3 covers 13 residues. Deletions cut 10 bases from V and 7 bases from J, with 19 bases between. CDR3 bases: TGTGCCATCACAACATCTGGGGATCCTGGCTACACCTTC. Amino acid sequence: CAITTSGDPGYTF.

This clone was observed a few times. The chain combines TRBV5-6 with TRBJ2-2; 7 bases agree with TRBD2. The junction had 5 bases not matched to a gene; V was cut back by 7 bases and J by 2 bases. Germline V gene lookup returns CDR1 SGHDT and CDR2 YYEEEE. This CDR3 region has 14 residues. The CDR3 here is CASCASGNTGELFF. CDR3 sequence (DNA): TGTGCCAGCTGCGCTAGCGGAAACACCGGGGAGCTGTTTTTT.